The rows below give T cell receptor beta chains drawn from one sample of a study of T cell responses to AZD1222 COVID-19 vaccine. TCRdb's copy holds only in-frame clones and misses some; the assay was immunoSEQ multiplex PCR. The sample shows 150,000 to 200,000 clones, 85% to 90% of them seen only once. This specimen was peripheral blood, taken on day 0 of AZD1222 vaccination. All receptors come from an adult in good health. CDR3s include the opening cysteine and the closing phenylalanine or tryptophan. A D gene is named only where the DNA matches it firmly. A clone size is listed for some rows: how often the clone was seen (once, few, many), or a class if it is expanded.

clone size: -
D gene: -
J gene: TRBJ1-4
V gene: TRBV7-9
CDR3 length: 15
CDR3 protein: CASSISGTSNEKLFF
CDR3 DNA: TGTGCCAGCAGCATCTCGGGGACCTCTAATGAAAAACTGTTTTTT

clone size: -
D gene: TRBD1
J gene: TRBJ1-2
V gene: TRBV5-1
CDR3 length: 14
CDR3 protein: CASSSGTDLYGYTF
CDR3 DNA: TGCGCCAGCAGCTCCGGGACAGACCTCTATGGCTACACCTTC

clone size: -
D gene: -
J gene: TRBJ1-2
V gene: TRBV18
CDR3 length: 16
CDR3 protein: CASSPGTGPTNYGYTF
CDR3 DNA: TGTGCCAGCTCACCCGGTACCGGACCGACTAACTATGGCTACACCTTC

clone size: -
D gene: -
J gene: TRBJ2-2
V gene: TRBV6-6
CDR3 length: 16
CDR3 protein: CASSYASGRNTGELFF
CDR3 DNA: TGTGCCAGCAGTTACGCCAGCGGAAGGAACACCGGGGAGCTGTTTTTT

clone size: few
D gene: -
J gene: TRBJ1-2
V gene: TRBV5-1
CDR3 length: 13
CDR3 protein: CASSLGSRLGYTF
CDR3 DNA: TGCGCCAGCAGCTTGGGCTCCCGATTGGGCTACACCTTC

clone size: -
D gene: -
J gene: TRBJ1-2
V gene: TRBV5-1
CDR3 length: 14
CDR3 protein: CASSLGSQGNGYTF
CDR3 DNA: TGCGCCAGCAGCTTGGGATCCCAAGGGAACGGCTACACCTTC

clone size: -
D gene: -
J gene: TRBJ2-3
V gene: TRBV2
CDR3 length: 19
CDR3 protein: CASSDIGTAPGGRTDTQYF
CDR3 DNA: TGTGCCAGCAGCGATATCGGTACCGCGCCGGGGGGCCGCACAGATACGCAGTATTTT

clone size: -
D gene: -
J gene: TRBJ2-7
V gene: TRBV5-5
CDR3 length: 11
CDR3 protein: CASSSFYEQYF
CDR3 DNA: TGTGCCAGCAGCTCATTCTACGAGCAGTACTTC

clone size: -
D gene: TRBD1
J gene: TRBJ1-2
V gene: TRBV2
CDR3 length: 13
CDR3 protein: CASNPDRVSDYTF
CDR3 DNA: TGTGCCAGCAACCCCGACAGGGTATCCGACTACACCTTC

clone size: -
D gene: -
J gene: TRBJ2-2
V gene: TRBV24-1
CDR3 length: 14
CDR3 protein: CATSDGPLVGELFF
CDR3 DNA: TGTGCCACCAGTGATGGGCCCTTGGTCGGGGAGCTGTTTTTT

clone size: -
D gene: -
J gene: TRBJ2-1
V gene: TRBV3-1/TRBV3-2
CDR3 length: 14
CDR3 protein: CASSQEVGTHEQFF
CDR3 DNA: TGTGCCAGCAGCCAAGAGGTAGGGACCCATGAGCAGTTCTTC

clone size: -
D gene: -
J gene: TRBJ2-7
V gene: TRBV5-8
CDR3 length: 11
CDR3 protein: CASSSSYEQYF
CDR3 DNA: TGTGCCAGCAGCTCATCCTACGAGCAGTACTTC

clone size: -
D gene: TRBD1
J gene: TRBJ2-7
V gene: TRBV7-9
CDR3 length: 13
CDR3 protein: CASSSTGGYEQYF
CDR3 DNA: TGTGCCAGCAGTTCCACAGGGGGCTACGAGCAGTACTTC

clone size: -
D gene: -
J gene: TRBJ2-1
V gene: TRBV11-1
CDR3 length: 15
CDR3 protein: CASSSPGRYNNEQFF
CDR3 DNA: TGTGCCAGCAGCTCCCCGGGACGCTACAACAATGAGCAGTTCTTC

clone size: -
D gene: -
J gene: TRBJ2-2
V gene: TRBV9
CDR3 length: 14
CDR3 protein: CASSVEPNTGELFF
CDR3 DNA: TGTGCCAGCAGCGTAGAGCCGAACACCGGGGAGCTGTTTTTT

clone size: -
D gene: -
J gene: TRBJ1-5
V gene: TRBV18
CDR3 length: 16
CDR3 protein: CASSPRTGQGGQPQHF
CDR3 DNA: TGTGCCAGCTCACCACGCACGGGACAAGGAGGTCAGCCCCAGCATTTT

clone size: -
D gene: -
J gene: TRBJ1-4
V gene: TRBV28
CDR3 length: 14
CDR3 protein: CASSLGRVNEKLFF
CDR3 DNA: TGTGCCAGCAGTTTGGGACGGGTTAATGAAAAACTGTTTTTT

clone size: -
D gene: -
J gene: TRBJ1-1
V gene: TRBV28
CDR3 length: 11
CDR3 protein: CASIDGIGIFF
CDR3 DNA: TGTGCCAGCATCGATGGGATCGGAATCTTCTTT

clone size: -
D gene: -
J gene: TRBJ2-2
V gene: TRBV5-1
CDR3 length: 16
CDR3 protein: CASSSGGTGTIGELFF
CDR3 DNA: TGCGCCAGCAGCTCGGGAGGGACAGGGACTATCGGGGAGCTGTTTTTT

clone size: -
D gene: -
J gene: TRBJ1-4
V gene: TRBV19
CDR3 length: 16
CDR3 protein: CASQPRVREKGEKLFF
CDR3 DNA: TGTGCCAGTCAACCAAGAGTGAGAGAAAAAGGTGAAAAACTGTTTTTT

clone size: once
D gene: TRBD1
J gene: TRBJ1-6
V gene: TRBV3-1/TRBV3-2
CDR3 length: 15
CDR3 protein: CASSQEGTGNSPLHF
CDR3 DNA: TGTGCCAGCAGCCAAGAAGGGACAGGGAATTCACCCCTCCACTTT

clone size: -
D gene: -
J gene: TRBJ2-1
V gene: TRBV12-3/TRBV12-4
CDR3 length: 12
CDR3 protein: CASSRDYNEQFF
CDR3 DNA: TGTGCCAGCAGCCGGGACTACAATGAGCAGTTCTTC

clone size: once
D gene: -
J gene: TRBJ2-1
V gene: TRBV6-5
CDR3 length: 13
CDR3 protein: CASSYSIVNEQFF
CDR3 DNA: TGTGCCAGCAGTTATAGTATCGTGAATGAGCAGTTCTTC

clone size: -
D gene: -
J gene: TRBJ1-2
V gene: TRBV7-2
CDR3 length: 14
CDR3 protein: CASSLDGFNYGYTF
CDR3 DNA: TGTGCCAGCAGCTTAGATGGTTTTAACTATGGCTACACCTTC

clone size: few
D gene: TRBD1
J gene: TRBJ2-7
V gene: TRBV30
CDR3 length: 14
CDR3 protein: CAWSSQGLSYEQYF
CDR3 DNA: TGTGCCTGGAGTTCACAGGGGCTCTCCTACGAGCAGTACTTC

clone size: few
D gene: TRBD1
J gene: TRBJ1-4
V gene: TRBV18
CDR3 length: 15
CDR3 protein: CASSPDRDVNEKLFF
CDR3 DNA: TGTGCCAGCTCACCAGACAGGGACGTGAATGAAAAACTGTTTTTT

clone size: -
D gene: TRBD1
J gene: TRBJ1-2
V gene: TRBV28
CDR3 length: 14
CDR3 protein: CASTSPGQDYGYTF
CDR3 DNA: TGTGCCAGCACCTCCCCAGGACAGGACTATGGCTACACCTTC

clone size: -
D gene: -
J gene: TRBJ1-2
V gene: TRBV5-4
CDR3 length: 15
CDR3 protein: CASSLDQNPNYGYTF
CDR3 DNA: TGTGCCAGCAGCTTGGACCAGAATCCTAACTATGGCTACACCTTC

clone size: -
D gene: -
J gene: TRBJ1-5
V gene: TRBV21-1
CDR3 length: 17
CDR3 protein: CASSKAGCQFSNQPQHF
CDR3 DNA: TGTGCCAGCAGCAAAGCGGGATGTCAGTTTAGCAATCAGCCCCAGCATTTT

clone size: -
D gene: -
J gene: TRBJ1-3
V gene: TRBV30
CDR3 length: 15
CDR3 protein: CAWMGYWGGRNTIYF
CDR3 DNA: TGTGCCTGGATGGGTTACTGGGGAGGTCGAAACACCATATATTTT

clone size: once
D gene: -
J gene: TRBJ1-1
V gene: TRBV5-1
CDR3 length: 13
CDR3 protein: CASSLERQAEAFF
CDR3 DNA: TGCGCCAGCAGCTTGGAACGGCAAGCTGAAGCTTTCTTT